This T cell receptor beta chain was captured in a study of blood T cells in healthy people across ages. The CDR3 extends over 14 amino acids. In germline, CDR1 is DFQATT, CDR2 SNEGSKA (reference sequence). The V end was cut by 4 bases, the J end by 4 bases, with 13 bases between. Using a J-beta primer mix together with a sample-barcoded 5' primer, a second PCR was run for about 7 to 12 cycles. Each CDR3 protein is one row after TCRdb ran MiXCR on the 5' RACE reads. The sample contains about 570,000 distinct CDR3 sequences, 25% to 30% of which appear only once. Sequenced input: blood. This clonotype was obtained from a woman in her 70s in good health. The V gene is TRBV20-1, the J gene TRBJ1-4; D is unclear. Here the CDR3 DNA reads TGCAGTGCTACTGTCCCGGGTCTTAATGAAAAACTGTTTTTT. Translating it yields CSATVPGLNEKLFF.